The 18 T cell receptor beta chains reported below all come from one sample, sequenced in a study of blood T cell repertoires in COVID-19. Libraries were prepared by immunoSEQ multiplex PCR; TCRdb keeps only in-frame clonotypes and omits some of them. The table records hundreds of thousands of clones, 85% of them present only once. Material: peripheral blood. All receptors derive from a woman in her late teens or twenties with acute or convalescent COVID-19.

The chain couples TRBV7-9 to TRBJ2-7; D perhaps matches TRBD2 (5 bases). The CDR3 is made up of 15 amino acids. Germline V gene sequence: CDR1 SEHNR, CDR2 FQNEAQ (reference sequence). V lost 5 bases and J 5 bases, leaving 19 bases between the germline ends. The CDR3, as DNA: TGTGCCAGCAGCCCCGAGGGCAGGATCGGGGACGAGCAGTACTTC. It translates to CASSPEGRIGDEQYF. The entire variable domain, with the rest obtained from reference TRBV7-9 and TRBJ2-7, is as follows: DTGVSQNPRHKITKRGQNVTFRCDPISEHNRLYWYRQTLGQGPEFLTYFQNEAQLEKSRLLSDRFSAERPKGSFSTLEIQRTEQGDSAMYLCASSPEGRIGDEQYFGPGTRLTVT.

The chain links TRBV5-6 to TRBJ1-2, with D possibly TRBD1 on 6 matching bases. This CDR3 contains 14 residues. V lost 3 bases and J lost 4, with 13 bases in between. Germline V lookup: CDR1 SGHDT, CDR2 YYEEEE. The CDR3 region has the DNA TGTGCCAGCAGCTCCTCAGGGGCCTCCTATGGCTACACCTTC. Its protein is CASSSSGASYGYTF.

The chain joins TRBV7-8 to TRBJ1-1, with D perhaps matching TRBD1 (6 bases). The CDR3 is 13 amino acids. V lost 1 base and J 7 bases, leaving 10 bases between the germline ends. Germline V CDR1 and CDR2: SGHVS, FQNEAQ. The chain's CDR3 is CASSLGGHIEAFF. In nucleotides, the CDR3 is TGTGCCAGCAGCTTAGGGGGACACATTGAAGCTTTCTTT.

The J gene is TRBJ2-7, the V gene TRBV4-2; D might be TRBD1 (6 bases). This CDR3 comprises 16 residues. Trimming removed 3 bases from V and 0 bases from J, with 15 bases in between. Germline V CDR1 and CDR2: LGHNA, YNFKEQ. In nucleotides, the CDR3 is TGTGCCAGCAGCCATGAATCCGGGACACCCTCCTACGAGCAGTACTTC. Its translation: CASSHESGTPSYEQYF.

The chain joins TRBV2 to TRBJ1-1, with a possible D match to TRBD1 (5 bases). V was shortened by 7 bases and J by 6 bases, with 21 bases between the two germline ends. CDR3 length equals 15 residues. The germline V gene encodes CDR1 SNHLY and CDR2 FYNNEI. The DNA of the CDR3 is TGTGCCAGCATTCTTGGAGGGGAGGGAGCTCCTGAAGCTTTCTTT. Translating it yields CASILGGEGAPEAFF.

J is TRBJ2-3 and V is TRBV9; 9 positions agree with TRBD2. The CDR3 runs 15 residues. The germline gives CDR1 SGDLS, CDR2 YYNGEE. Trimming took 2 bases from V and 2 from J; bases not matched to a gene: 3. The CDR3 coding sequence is TGTGCCAGCAGCGTTAGCGGGGGCATCACAGATACGCAGTATTTT. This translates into CASSVSGGITDTQYF.

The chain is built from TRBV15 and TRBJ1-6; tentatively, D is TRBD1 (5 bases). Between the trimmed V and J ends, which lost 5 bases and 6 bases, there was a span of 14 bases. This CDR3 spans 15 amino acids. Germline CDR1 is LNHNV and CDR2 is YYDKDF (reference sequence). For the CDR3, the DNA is TGTGCCACCAGCGGGGCTGGGCCGCCTAATTCACCCCTCCACTTT. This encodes CATSGAGPPNSPLHF.

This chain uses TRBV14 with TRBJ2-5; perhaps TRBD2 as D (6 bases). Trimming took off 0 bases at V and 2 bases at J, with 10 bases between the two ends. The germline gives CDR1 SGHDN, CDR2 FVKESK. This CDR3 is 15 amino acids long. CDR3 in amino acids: CASSQDAGPQETQYF. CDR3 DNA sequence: TGTGCCAGCAGCCAAGATGCGGGGCCTCAAGAGACCCAGTACTTC. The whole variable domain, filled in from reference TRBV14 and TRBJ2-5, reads EAGVTQFPSHSVIEKGQTVTLRCDPISGHDNLYWYRRVMGKEIKFLLHFVKESKQDESGMPNNRFLAERTGGTYSTLKVQPAELEDSGVYFCASSQDAGPQETQYFGPGTRLLVL.

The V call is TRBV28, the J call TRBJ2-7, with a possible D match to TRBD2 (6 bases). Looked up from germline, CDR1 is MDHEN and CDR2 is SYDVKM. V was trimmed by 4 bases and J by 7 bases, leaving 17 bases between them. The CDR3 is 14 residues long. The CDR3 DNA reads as TGTGCCAGCAGTTCTCCCCGGACCGGGGGAGAGCAGTACTTC. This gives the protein CASSSPRTGGEQYF.

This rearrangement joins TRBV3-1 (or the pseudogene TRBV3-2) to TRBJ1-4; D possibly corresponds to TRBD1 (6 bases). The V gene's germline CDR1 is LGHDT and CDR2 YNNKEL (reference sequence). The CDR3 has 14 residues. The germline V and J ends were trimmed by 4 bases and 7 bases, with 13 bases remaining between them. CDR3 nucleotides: TGTGCCAGCAGCCCGACAGGTTTGAGTGAAAAACTGTTTTTT. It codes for CASSPTGLSEKLFF.

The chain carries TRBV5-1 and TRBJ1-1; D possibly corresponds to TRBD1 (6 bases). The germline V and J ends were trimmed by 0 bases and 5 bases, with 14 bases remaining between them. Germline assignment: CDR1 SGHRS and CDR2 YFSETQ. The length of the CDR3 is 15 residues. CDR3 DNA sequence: TGCGCCAGCAGCTTGGCCCGCGGCAGGGGTACTGAAGCTTTCTTT. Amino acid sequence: CASSLARGRGTEAFF.

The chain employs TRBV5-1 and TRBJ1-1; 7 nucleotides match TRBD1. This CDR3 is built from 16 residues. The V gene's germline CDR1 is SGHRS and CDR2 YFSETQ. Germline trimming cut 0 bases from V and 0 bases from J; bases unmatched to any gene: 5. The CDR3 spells CASSLGQGMMNTEAFF. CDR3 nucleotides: TGCGCCAGCAGCTTGGGACAGGGAATGATGAACACTGAAGCTTTCTTT.

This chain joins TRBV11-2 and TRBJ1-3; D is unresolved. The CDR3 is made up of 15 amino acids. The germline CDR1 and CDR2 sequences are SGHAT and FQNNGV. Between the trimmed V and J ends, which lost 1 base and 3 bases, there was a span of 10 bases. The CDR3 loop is CASSLGGIHGNTIYF. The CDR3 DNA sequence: TGTGCCAGCAGCTTAGGAGGGATACATGGAAACACCATATATTTT. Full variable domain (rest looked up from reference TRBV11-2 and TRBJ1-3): EAGVAQSPRYKIIEKRQSVAFWCNPISGHATLYWYQQILGQGPKLLIQFQNNGVVDDSQLPKDRFSAERLKGVDSTLKIQPAKLEDSAVYLCASSLGGIHGNTIYFGEGSWLTVV.

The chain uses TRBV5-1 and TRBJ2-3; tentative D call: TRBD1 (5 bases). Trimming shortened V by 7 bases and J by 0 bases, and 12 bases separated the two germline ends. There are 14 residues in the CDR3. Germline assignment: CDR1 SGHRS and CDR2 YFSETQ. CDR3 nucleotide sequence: TGCGCCAGCCACAGGACATCTAGCACAGATACGCAGTATTTT. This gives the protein CASHRTSSTDTQYF.

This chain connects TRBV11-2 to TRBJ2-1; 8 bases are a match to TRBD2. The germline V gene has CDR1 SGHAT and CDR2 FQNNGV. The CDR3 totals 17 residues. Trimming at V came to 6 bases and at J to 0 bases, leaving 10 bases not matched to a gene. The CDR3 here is CASRTVSGTSSYNEQFF. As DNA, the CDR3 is TGTGCCAGCAGGACCGTTAGCGGGACGAGCTCCTACAATGAGCAGTTCTTC.

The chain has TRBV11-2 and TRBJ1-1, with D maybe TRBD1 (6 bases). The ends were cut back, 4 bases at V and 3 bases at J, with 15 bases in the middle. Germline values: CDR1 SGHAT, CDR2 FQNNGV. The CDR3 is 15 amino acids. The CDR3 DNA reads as TGTGCCAGCAGCTCACAGTTGTACAGGGACACTGAAGCTTTCTTT. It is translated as CASSSQLYRDTEAFF.

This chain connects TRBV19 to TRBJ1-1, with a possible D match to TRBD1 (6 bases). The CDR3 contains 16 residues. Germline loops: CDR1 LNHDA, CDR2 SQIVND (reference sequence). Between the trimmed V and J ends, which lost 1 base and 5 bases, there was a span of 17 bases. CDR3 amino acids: CASSIGQVGSGTEAFF. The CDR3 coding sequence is TGTGCCAGTAGTATAGGACAGGTTGGCAGTGGAACTGAAGCTTTCTTT.

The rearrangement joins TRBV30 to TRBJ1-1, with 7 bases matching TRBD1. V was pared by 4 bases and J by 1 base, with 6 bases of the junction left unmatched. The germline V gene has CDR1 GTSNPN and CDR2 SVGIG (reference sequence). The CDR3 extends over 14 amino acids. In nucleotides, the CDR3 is TGTGCCTGGAAAATAGGGGGCGCGAACACTGAAGCTTTCTTT. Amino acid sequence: CAWKIGGANTEAFF.